This T cell receptor (beta chain) was captured by sequencing in a study of low-dose radiotherapy and immunotherapy resistance in tumors. In the study overall: Cohort 1 received 0.5 Gy per fraction every 2 weeks, totaling 6.5 Gy. Intravenous ipilimumab 1 mg/kg every six weeks was given with nivolumab 240 mg every two weeks. Study patients were administered oral aspirin at 300 mg daily for four cycles from cycle 1 day 1.

Sample time point: before trial treatment. Eligibility was restricted to patients presenting with advanced solid tumors that lacked tumor-infiltrating lymphocytes. Both TCRalpha and TCRbeta chains were reverse transcribed with V-gene-specific primers. The authors amplified TCRs for around 20 PCR cycles with a constant-region primer and a V-primer adapter. Using its own MiXCR run on the reads, TCRdb lists one record per CDR3 protein. The sample lists around 68,000 distinct CDR3 sequences, roughly 29% occurring once. J was trimmed by 4 bases and V by 6 bases; bases with no gene match: 7. The CDR3 covers 13 residues. Germline V lookup: CDR1 SQVTM, CDR2 ANQGSEA.

Sequencing was performed on PBMCs, taken before treatment. The TCR comes from a male donor with rectosigmoid adenocarcinoma. The chain has TRBV29-1 and TRBJ2-7, with 9 positions matching TRBD1. CDR3 protein: CSVAGTGPYEQYF. The CDR3 coding sequence is TGCAGCGTCGCCGGGACAGGGCCATACGAGCAGTACTTC.